The 27 T cell receptor beta chains listed next were all sequenced from one sample in a study of blood T cell repertoires in COVID-19. Here immunoSEQ multiplex PCR was the method, and the copy in TCRdb shows in-frame clones only, minus some. The sample lists 170,000 or so clones, over 70% seen once, with around 6.7% in the top ten. The specimen sequenced was peripheral blood. These receptors came from a woman aged 40-49 years with COVID-19, enrolled during active disease.

This clone was observed a handful of times. The gene calls are TRBV24-1 and TRBJ2-3; D is uncertain. V was pared by 2 bases and J by 1 base, with 12 bases between. In germline, CDR1 is KGHDR, CDR2 SFDVKD. CDR3 length equals 16 residues. The CDR3 nucleotides read TGTGCCACCAGTGATTACCTAGGTGGCGGCACAGATACGCAGTATTTT. It is translated as CATSDYLGGGTDTQYF.

The CDR3 loop is CASSPGARTEAFF. CDR3 DNA sequence: TGTGCCAGTAGTCCAGGGGCACGGACTGAAGCTTTCTTT. This chain links TRBV19 with TRBJ1-1; possible D gene TRBD1, 6 bases. CDR1 LNHDA and CDR2 SQIVND come from the germline V gene (reference sequence). This CDR3 is built from 13 residues. Trimming shortened V by 5 bases and J by 5 bases, and 12 bases separated the two germline ends.

The chain is built from TRBV6-5 and TRBJ1-6; 9 nucleotides agree with TRBD1. The CDR3 covers 14 residues. The V segment lost 6 bases and the J segment 9 bases; nucleotides outside the gene matches: 6. Germline V gene lookup returns CDR1 MNHEY and CDR2 SVGAGI. The CDR3: CASRTQGARSPLHF. The CDR3 DNA follows: TGTGCCAGCAGGACACAGGGGGCGCGTTCACCCCTCCACTTT.

This chain connects TRBV27 to TRBJ2-7, with D possibly matching TRBD2 (5 bases). Germline V CDR1 and CDR2: MNHEY, SMNVEV (reference sequence). The ends were cut back, 3 bases at V and 0 bases at J, with 12 bases in the middle. The CDR3 sequence is 15 residues long. The CDR3 DNA reads as TGTGCCAGCAGTTTTTGGAGCGGTCCCTCCTACGAGCAGTACTTC. It translates to CASSFWSGPSYEQYF.

V is TRBV9 and J is TRBJ1-5, with 7 bases matching TRBD1. Trimming at V came to 3 bases and at J to 2 bases, leaving 5 bases not matched to a gene. This CDR3 comprises 15 residues. In germline, CDR1 is SGDLS, CDR2 YYNGEE. Here the CDR3 reads CASSADRDGNQPQHF. CDR3 in DNA: TGTGCCAGCAGCGCCGACAGGGATGGCAATCAGCCCCAGCATTTT.

The J gene is TRBJ1-2, the V gene TRBV12-3 or TRBV12-4; tentatively, D is TRBD1 (6 bases). The V end lost 4 bases, the J end lost 5 bases, and 11 bases lay between the germline ends. CDR3 size: 13 residues. CDR3 bases: TGTGCCAGCAGTTCCGGGACACCTTATGGCTACACCTTC. It codes for CASSSGTPYGYTF.

The chain has TRBV15 and TRBJ2-2; D possibly corresponds to TRBD2 (5 bases). Germline CDR1 is LNHNV and CDR2 is YYDKDF (reference sequence). The CDR3 totals 14 residues. Trimming removed 9 bases at V and 3 bases at J, with 14 bases between. DNA of the CDR3: TGTGCCACGAGGGAAGGTATCGACACCGGGGAGCTGTTTTTT. This sequence encodes CATREGIDTGELFF.

This clone was detected a few times. The J gene is TRBJ1-3, the V gene TRBV6-5; possibly TRBD1 for D (6 bases). The germline gives CDR1 MNHEY, CDR2 SVGAGI. The CDR3 covers 14 residues. Trimming shortened V by 8 bases and J by 2 bases, and 13 bases separated the two germline ends. The CDR3 spells CASDTGSTGNTIYF. The CDR3 nucleotides read TGTGCCAGCGATACAGGGAGCACTGGAAACACCATATATTTT.

J is TRBJ2-1 and V is TRBV6-1, with TRBD2 as a possible D gene (5 bases). The CDR3 covers 17 residues. Germline loops: CDR1 MNHNS, CDR2 SASEGT. V gave up 3 bases and J gave up 5 bases, with 20 bases separating them. The CDR3 sequence: CASSDRARGVSNNEQFF. The CDR3 DNA is TGTGCCAGCAGTGATAGGGCTCGGGGAGTGTCAAACAATGAGCAGTTCTTC.

The chain recombines TRBV3-1 (or the pseudogene TRBV3-2) with TRBJ2-5; D gene ambiguous. Trimming took 4 bases from V and 2 from J, leaving 14 bases between them. CDR3 size: 15 residues. Per the germline V gene, CDR1 is LGHDT and CDR2 is YNNKEL (reference sequence). The DNA of the CDR3 is TGTGCCAGCAGCCCTGACGTGACTGGGCAAGAGACCCAGTACTTC. This encodes CASSPDVTGQETQYF.

The chain combines TRBV4-1 with TRBJ1-2; TRBD1 aligns across 9 bases. Germline loops: CDR1 MGHRA, CDR2 YSYEKL. With 4 bases clipped from V and 8 bases from J, the junction kept 11 bases outside the gene matches. This CDR3 is built from 15 residues. For the CDR3, the DNA is TGCGCCAGCAGCCCTTCTACCGGGACAGGGCACGGCTACACCTTC. This sequence encodes CASSPSTGTGHGYTF.

The chain combines TRBV20-1 with TRBJ1-1; 7 bases align to TRBD1. There are 11 residues in the CDR3. Germline V lookup: CDR1 DFQATT, CDR2 SNEGSKA (reference sequence). The V segment lost 5 bases and the J segment 7 bases; nucleotides outside the gene matches: 4. The CDR3 is CSAPGQFEAFF. The CDR3 DNA sequence: TGCAGTGCTCCGGGACAGTTTGAAGCTTTCTTT.

This chain joins TRBV27 and TRBJ1-1, with 9 bases aligning to TRBD1. Germline CDR1 MNHEY, CDR2 SMNVEV (reference sequence). The trim removed 5 bases at V and 2 bases at J, leaving 9 bases unmatched. The CDR3 sequence is 16 residues long. The CDR3 DNA follows: TGTGCCAGCAGTCCCGGGTGGGGACAGGGTAACACTGAAGCTTTCTTT. It yields the protein CASSPGWGQGNTEAFF.

V gene TRBV6-4 combines with J gene TRBJ1-5; D not certain. The CDR3 extends over 13 amino acids. Germline values: CDR1 MRHNA, CDR2 SNTAGT. Deletions cut 2 bases from V and 6 bases from J, with 8 bases between. The DNA for the CDR3 is TGTGCCAGCAGTGACACAGTCGGTCAGCCCCAGCATTTT. Amino acid sequence: CASSDTVGQPQHF.

The chain joins TRBV21-1 to TRBJ2-7; the D call in the table, TRBD1, was not verified against the DNA. TRBV21-1 is a pseudogene. The CDR3 loop spans 15 amino acids. The CDR3 region is CASSLTGTGSHEQYF. The DNA for the CDR3 is TGTGCCAGCAGCCTCACCGGGACAGGGAGCCACGAGCAGTACTTC.

This chain connects TRBV6-5 to TRBJ1-2; D perhaps matches TRBD1 (6 bases). Looked up from germline, CDR1 is MNHEY and CDR2 is SVGAGI. The V and J ends lost 6 bases and 6 bases respectively, with 17 bases between them. CDR3 size: 14 residues. The CDR3 loop is CASRDSFLPNGYTF. The CDR3 DNA sequence: TGTGCCAGCAGGGACAGTTTCTTACCCAATGGCTACACCTTC.

The chain joins TRBV10-1 to TRBJ1-1; the D gene is possibly TRBD1 (5 bases). V was shortened by 11 bases and J by 3 bases, with 10 bases between the two germline ends. CDR3 length: 11 amino acids. Per germline, CDR1 WNHNN and CDR2 SYGVQD (reference sequence). Here the CDR3 reads CAVEGDTEAFF. The DNA of the CDR3 is TGCGCCGTTGAAGGGGACACTGAAGCTTTCTTT.

This chain links TRBV6-4 with TRBJ1-3; 11 positions match TRBD1. The CDR3 length is 16 residues. Germline loops: CDR1 MRHNA, CDR2 SNTAGT. V lost 10 bases and J lost 7; bases outside the gene matches: 15. The CDR3 protein is CANELRDRGYRNTIYF. DNA of the CDR3: TGTGCCAACGAACTTCGGGACAGGGGGTATCGGAACACCATATATTTT.

This clone was counted between two and nine times. This chain uses TRBV11-3 with TRBJ1-6, with D unclear. V lost 4 bases and J 9 bases, leaving 13 bases between the germline ends. CDR3 length equals 14 residues. From germline, CDR1 is SGHNT and CDR2 YENEEA. The CDR3 region has the DNA TGTGCCAGCAGCTACGGAATGGAGGGTTCACCCCTCCACTTT. This encodes CASSYGMEGSPLHF.

This clone was detected only a few times. The chain has TRBV11-2 and TRBJ2-1; the match to TRBD2 covers 12 bases. The CDR3 has 13 residues. Per the germline V gene, CDR1 is SGHAT and CDR2 is FQNNGV. The trim removed 4 bases at V and 10 bases at J, leaving 2 bases unmatched. In DNA form, the CDR3 reads TGTGCCAGCAGCTGGCTAGCGGGAGGGGAGCAGTTCTTC. It encodes CASSWLAGGEQFF.

The genes are TRBV2 and TRBJ1-2; possibly TRBD1 for D (5 bases). Deletions cut 7 bases from V and 8 bases from J, with 20 bases between. This CDR3 comprises 14 residues. Germline assignment: CDR1 SNHLY and CDR2 FYNNEI. The CDR3: CASTSQGFSAGYTF. The CDR3, as DNA: TGTGCCAGCACCTCTCAGGGCTTCTCGGCGGGCTACACCTTC.

This clone showed up just a few times. The J gene is TRBJ2-7, the V gene TRBV7-8; tentative D call: TRBD1 (6 bases). Between the trimmed V and J ends, which lost 2 bases and 3 bases, there was a span of 8 bases. Germline loops: CDR1 SGHVS, CDR2 FQNEAQ. This CDR3 is 13 amino acids long. The CDR3 DNA is TGTGCCAGCAGCTTAACAGGGTTCTACGAGCAGTACTTC. Encoded protein: CASSLTGFYEQYF.

V usage is TRBV10-3 and J usage is TRBJ1-2, with 7 bases lining up with TRBD1. V lost 8 bases to trimming and J lost 6 bases; unmatched junction nucleotides: 12. The CDR3 spans 14 residues. The germline V gene encodes CDR1 ENHRY and CDR2 SYGVKD. Here the CDR3 reads CAIGVGGQGHGYTF. In DNA form, the CDR3 reads TGTGCCATCGGCGTAGGGGGCCAGGGCCATGGCTACACCTTC.

V gene TRBV18 combines with J gene TRBJ2-1, with a possible D match to TRBD2 (5 bases). Germline V gene data show CDR1 as KGHSH and CDR2 as LQKENI. The CDR3 is made up of 15 amino acids. Trimming took 5 bases from V and 2 from J, leaving 13 bases between them. CDR3 DNA: TGTGCCAGCTCAAGTGGCGGGCCAGCCTACAATGAGCAGTTCTTC. Translation: CASSSGGPAYNEQFF.

V usage is TRBV4-1 and J usage is TRBJ1-3, with D perhaps matching TRBD1 (6 bases). The V and J ends lost 0 bases and 4 bases respectively, with 10 bases between them. The germline V gene encodes CDR1 MGHRA and CDR2 YSYEKL. CDR3 length: 15 amino acids. The CDR3 is CASSQDQGTGNTIYF. For the CDR3, the DNA is TGCGCCAGCAGCCAAGATCAGGGGACCGGAAACACCATATATTTT.

CDR3 in amino acids: CASKGDTEAFF. DNA for the CDR3: TGTGCCAGCAAGGGGGACACTGAAGCTTTCTTT. This chain uses TRBV6-6 with TRBJ1-1, with D maybe TRBD1 (6 bases). The CDR3 is 11 residues long. Germline values: CDR1 MNHNY, CDR2 SVGAGI (reference sequence). The V end was cut by 7 bases, the J end by 3 bases, with 6 bases between.

This chain links TRBV19 with TRBJ1-1; TRBD1 matches at 8 bases. Germline V gene sequence: CDR1 LNHDA, CDR2 SQIVND (reference sequence). The CDR3 covers 15 residues. V gave up 3 bases and J gave up 5 bases; unmatched junction bases: 8. The CDR3 nucleotides read TGTGCCAGTAGTATCACTTCGACAGGGGTGACTGAAGCTTTCTTT. Its translation: CASSITSTGVTEAFF.